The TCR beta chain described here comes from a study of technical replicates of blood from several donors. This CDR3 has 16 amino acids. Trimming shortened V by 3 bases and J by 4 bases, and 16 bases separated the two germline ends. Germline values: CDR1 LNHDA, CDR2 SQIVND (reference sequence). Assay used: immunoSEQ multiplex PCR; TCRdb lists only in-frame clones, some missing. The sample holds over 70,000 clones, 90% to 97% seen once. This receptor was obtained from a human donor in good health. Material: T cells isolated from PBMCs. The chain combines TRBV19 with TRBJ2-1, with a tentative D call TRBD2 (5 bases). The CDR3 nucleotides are TGTGCCAGTAGTATCGGGGAGCGGAGGAGGTACAATGAGCAGTTCTTC. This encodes CASSIGERRRYNEQFF. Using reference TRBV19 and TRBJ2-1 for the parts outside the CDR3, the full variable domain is DGGITQSPKYLFRKEGQNVTLSCEQNLNHDAMYWYRQDPGQGLRLIYYSQIVNDFQKGDIAEGYSVSREKKESFPLTVTSAQKNPTAFYLCASSIGERRRYNEQFFGPGTRLTVL.